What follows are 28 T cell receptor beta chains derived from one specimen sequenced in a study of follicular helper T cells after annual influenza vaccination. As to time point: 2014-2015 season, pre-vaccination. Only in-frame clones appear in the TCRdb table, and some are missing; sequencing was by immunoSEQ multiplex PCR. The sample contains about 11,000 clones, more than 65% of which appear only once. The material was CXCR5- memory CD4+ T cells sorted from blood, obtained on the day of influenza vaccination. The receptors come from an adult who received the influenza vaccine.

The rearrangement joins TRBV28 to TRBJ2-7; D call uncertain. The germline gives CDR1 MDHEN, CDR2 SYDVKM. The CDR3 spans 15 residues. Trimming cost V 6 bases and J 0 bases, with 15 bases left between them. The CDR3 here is CASSMEKASSYEQYF. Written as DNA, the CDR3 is TGTGCCAGCAGCATGGAAAAGGCGAGCTCCTACGAGCAGTACTTC.

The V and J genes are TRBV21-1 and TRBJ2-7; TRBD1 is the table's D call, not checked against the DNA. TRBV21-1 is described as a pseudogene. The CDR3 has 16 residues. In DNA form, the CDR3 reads TGTGCCAGCAGCAAAGGGCGAGGGCAGGGGGCAGGGGAGCAGTACTTC. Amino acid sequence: CASSKGRGQGAGEQYF.

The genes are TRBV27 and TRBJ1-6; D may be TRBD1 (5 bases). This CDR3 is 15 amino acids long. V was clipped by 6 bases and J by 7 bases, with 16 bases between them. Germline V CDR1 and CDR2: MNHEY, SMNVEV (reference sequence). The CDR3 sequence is CASRVRGIGNSPLHF. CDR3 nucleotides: TGTGCCAGCAGAGTGAGGGGCATTGGAAATTCACCCCTCCACTTT.

CDR3 region: CSVAWGFSYEQYF. CDR3 sequence (DNA): TGCAGCGTTGCGTGGGGGTTCTCCTACGAGCAGTACTTC. The chain has TRBV29-1 and TRBJ2-7, with D perhaps assigned TRBD1 or TRBD2 (5 bases each). CDR1 is SQVTM, CDR2 ANQGSEA, per germline. Trimming cost V 4 bases and J 0 bases, with 10 bases left between them. The CDR3 has 13 residues.

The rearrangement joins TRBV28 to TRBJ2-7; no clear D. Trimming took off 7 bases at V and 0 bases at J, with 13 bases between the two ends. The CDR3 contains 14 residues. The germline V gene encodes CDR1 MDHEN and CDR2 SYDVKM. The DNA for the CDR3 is TGTGCCAGCATTCACGGAGACAACTCCTACGAGCAGTACTTC. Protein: CASIHGDNSYEQYF.

CDR3 sequence: CASSPGDDTEAFF. CDR3 nucleotides: TGTGCCAGCAGCCCCGGAGATGACACTGAAGCTTTCTTT. The gene calls are TRBV9 and TRBJ1-1; the D is unclear. Trimming removed 4 bases at V and 3 bases at J, with 10 bases between. The CDR3 spans 13 residues. Germline V CDR1 and CDR2: SGDLS, YYNGEE.

The CDR3 DNA reads as TGCGCCAGCAGCACCGGGACTAGCACAGATACGCAGTATTTT. It codes for CASSTGTSTDTQYF. This chain uses TRBV5-1 with TRBJ2-3; TRBD2 is a possible D gene (6 bases). This CDR3 is built from 14 residues. Trimming pared 4 bases from V and 0 bases from J, leaving 9 bases between. The V gene's germline CDR1 is SGHRS and CDR2 YFSETQ.

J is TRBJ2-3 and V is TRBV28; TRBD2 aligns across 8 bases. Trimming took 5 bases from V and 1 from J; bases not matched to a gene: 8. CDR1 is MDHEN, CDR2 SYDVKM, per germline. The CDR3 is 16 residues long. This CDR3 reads CASSPGGAWGTDTQYF. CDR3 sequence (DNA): TGTGCCAGCAGTCCCGGGGGGGCCTGGGGCACAGATACGCAGTATTTT.

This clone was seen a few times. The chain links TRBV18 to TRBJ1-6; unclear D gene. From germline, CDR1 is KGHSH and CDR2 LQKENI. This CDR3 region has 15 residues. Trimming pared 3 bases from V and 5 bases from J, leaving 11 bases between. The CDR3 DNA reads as TGTGCCAGCTCACCCGGTGCAGGAAATAATTCACCCCTCCACTTT. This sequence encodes CASSPGAGNNSPLHF.

The CDR3 DNA follows: TGTGCCAGTAGTAGACGCCCGGGAGGGACTGAAGCTTTCTTT. It is translated as CASSRRPGGTEAFF. The chain uses TRBV19 and TRBJ1-1; D remains ambiguous. The V gene lost 4 bases and the J gene lost 5 bases, with 14 bases spanning the gap. Germline V gene sequence: CDR1 LNHDA, CDR2 SQIVND (reference sequence). This CDR3 contains 14 residues.

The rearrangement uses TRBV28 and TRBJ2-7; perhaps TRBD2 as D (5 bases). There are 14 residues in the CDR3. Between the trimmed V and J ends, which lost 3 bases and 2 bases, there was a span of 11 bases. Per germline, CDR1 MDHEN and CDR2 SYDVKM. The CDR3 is CASSFMRATYEQYF. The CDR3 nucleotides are TGTGCCAGCAGTTTTATGCGGGCAACCTACGAGCAGTACTTC.

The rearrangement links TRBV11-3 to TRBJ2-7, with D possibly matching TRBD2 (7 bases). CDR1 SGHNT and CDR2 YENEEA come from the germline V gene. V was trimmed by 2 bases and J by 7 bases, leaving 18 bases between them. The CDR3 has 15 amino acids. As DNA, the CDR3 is TGTGCCAGCAGCTTACGGGGGGCCGGAGCGGAAGAGCAGTACTTC. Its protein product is CASSLRGAGAEEQYF.

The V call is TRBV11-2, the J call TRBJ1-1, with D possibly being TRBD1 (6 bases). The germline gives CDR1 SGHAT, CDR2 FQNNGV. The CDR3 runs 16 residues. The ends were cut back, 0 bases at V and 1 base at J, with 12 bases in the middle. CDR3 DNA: TGTGCCAGCAGCTTAGAAAGGGGGGATCGGAACACTGAAGCTTTCTTT. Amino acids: CASSLERGDRNTEAFF. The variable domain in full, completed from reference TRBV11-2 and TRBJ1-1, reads EAGVAQSPRYKIIEKRQSVAFWCNPISGHATLYWYQQILGQGPKLLIQFQNNGVVDDSQLPKDRFSAERLKGVDSTLKIQPAKLEDSAVYLCASSLERGDRNTEAFFGQGTRLTVV.

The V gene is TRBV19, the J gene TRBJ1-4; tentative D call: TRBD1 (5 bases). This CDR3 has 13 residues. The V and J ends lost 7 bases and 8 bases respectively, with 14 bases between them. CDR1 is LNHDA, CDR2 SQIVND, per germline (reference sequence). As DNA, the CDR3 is TGTGCCAGTACGAAAGGGGCTTGGGAAAAACTGTTTTTT. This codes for CASTKGAWEKLFF.

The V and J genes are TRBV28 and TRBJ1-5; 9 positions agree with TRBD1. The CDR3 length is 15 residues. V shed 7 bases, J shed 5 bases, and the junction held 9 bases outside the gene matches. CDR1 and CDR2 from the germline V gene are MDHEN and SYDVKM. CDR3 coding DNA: TGTGCCAGCACCCAGGACAGGGGAGGATATCAGCCCCAGCATTTT. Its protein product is CASTQDRGGYQPQHF.

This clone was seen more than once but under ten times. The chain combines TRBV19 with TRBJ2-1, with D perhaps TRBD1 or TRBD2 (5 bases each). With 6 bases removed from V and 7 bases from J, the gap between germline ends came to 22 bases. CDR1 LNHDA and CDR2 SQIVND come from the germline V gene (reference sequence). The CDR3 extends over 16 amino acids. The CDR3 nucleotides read TGTGCCAGTAGGCGGGCCCAGGGACGGGCCAGTAATGAGCAGTTCTTC. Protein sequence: CASRRAQGRASNEQFF.

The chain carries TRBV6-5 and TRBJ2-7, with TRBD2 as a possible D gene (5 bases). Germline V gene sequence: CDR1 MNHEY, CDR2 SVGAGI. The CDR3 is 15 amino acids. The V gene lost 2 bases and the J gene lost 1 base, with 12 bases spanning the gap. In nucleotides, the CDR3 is TGTGCCAGCAGTTACAGCGTCGGGGTGTCCTACGAGCAGTACTTC. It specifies CASSYSVGVSYEQYF.

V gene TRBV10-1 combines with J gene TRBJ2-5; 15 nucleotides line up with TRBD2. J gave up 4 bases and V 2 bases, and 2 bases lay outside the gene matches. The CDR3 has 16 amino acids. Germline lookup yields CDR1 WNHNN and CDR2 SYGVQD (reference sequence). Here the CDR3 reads CASSEVGLAGGETQYF. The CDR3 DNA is TGCGCCAGCAGTGAGGTGGGACTAGCGGGAGGAGAGACCCAGTACTTC.

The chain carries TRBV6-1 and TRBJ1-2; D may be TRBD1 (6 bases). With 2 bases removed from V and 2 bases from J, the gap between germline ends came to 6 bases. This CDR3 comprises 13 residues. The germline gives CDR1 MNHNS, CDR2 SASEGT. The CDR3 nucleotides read TGTGCCAGCAGTGAACAGGGGAACTATGGCTACACCTTC. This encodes CASSEQGNYGYTF.

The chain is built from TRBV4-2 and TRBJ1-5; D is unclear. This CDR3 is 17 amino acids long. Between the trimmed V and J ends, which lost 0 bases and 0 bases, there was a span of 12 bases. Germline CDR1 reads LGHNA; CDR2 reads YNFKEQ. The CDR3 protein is CASSQEPSDGSNQPQHF. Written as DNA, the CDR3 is TGTGCCAGCAGCCAAGAACCCTCGGACGGTAGCAATCAGCCCCAGCATTTT.

CDR3 loop: CASSGLTGSGNTIYF. The CDR3 DNA is TGTGCCAGCAGTGGTCTAACAGGTTCTGGAAACACCATATATTTT. This chain joins TRBV28 and TRBJ1-3, with a tentative D call TRBD1 (5 bases). The CDR3 has 15 amino acids. The ends were cut back, 5 bases at V and 1 base at J, with 12 bases in the middle. Looked up from germline, CDR1 is MDHEN and CDR2 is SYDVKM.

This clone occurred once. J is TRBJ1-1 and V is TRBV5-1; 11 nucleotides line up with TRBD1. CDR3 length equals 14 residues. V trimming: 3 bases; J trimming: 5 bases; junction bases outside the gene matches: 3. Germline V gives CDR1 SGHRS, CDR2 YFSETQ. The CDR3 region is CASSSGTGGTEAFF. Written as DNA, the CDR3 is TGCGCCAGCAGCTCCGGGACAGGGGGAACTGAAGCTTTCTTT.

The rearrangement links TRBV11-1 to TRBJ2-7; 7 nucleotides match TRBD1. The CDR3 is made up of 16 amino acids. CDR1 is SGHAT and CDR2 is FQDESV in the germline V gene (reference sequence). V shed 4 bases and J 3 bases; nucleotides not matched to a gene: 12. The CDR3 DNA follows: TGTGCCAGCAGCTCCCCCGGACAGGAGTTCCTCTACGAGCAGTACTTC. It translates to CASSSPGQEFLYEQYF.

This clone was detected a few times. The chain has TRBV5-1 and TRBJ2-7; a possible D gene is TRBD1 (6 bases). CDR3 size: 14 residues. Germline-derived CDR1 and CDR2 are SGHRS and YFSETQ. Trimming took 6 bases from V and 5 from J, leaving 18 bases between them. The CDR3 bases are TGCGCCAGCAAGGCAGGGGCCGCCTCGGACGAGCAGTACTTC. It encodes CASKAGAASDEQYF.

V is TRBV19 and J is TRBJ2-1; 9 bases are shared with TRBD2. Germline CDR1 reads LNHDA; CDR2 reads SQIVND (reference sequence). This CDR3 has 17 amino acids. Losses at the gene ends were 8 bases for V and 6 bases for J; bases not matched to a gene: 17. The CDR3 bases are TGTGCCAGTTCCAGGACTAGCGTCCGCGGGGGGCTCAATGAGCAGTTCTTC. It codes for CASSRTSVRGGLNEQFF.

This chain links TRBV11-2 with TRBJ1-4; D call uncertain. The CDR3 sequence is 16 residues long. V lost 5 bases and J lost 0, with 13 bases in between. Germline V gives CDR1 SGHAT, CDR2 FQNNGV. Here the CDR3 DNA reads TGTGCCAGCAGCCCTAGGGCGTCTGCAACTAATGAAAAACTGTTTTTT. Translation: CASSPRASATNEKLFF.

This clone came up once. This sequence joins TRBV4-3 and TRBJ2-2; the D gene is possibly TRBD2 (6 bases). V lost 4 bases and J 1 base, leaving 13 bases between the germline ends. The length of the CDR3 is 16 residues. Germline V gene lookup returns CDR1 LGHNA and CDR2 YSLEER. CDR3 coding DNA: TGCGCCAGCAGCCGCCACGTCGGGAGGAACACCGGGGAGCTGTTTTTT. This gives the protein CASSRHVGRNTGELFF.

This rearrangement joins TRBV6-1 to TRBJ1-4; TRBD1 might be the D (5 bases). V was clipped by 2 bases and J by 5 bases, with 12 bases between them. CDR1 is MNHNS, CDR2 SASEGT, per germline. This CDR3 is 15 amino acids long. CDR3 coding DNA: TGTGCCAGCAGTGAACTGCAGGGTATAAATGAAAAACTGTTTTTT. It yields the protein CASSELQGINEKLFF.